This TCR beta chain emerged from a study of molecular identifiers for immune sequencing clone quantification (dated by TCRdb to 2017 to 2018). Context from the whole study: For a replicate experiment, the RNA from either approximately 20,000 or 100,000 naive CD8 T cells was divided into five aliquots, and four of those aliquots went on to sequencing. This methods study benchmarked molecular-identifier clustering-based TCR repertoire sequencing (MIDCIRS) and TCR RNA copy counting, using CD8 T cells to do so.

From its cysteine to its phenylalanine, the CDR3 spans 15 amino acids. The CDR3 DNA has 45 bases and is translated from base 1. CDR1 and CDR2, per the germline V gene, are SGDLS and YYNGEE. This clonotype was counted once. What this receptor recognizes is not known. A read error may produce the germline difference seen at one junction end. Libraries of naive CD8 T cells were built from anywhere between roughly 19,000 and 1,000,000 sorted cells, with 10%, 30% or 50% of the purified RNA used. Naive CD8 T cells were FACS-sorted as CD8+CD4-CCR7+CD45RA+ on a BD FACSAria II into RLT Plus buffer. To test detection sensitivity, Jurkat RNA equal to approximately ten TCR copies was added to samples of roughly 18,000-1,100,000 naive CD8 T cells. CD8 T cells were enriched using RosetteSep CD8+ T Cell Enrichment Cocktail and Ficoll-Paque, and the enriched cells then underwent ACK red cell lysis. Library preparation employed PCR. Reads for this sample came from an Illumina HiSeq 4000. Preparation of bulk TCR libraries followed a previously described approach, with the TCR primers listed in Table S5. The Qiagen AllPrep DNA/RNA kit was used to purify total RNA. Before any analysis, reads coming from multiple sequencing runs of the same library were combined into one pool. On the study's bioinformatics: Reads were retained only if their TCR constant sequence matched exactly, and those retained reads were trimmed to 150 nt and grouped according to their 12-nt molecular barcodes. Within each barcode group, reads were sub-clustered at a 15% Levenshtein threshold, and quality-weighted consensus sequences were built per RNA molecule. Non-functional sequences were discarded, and so were lower-count sequences lying one edit away from another sequence. On the basis of fitting two negative binomial distributions, barcode sub-clusters with fewer than 20% of the maximum read count were discarded. In-frame beta chains were kept once TCRdb had trimmed the public reads at Q25 with fastp and called clones with MiXCR. All rows with the same CDR3 protein become a single entry with the most common DNA and genes. The V and J calls here are based on TCRdb, not the publication. In all, the sample holds 75,000 to 100,000 distinct CDR3 sequences, and 15% to 20% of those were seen once. The ten biggest clones cover 0.7% to 0.95% of the sample.

Points the paper makes about the study in general: Highly expanded clone sizes could be underestimated if identical TCR molecules share a barcode. Modeling estimated roughly 3.2 recovered TCR RNA copies per cell, compared with about 10 by digital PCR, which implies roughly 30% capture efficiency. Clones above 20 RNA copies held over 99% of molecules in CMV-specific effector cells but under 1% in naive cells. Spiked-in Jurkat TCR RNA (10 copies' worth), which is not part of the donor repertoire, was contained in the naive libraries. When barcode sub-clustering was omitted, TCR diversity was inflated by chimeric consensus sequences, with chimeras reaching as high as 47%. A single cell's worth of spiked-in Jurkat TCR RNA was reported detectable even among around 970,000 naive CD8 T cells.

Specimen: naive CD8+ T cells from blood, with Jurkat cell RNA spiked in. The cell subset or site label, read with the paper, signifies: FACS-sorted CD8+CD4-CCR7+CD45RA+ naive T cells. The TCR originated in a human donor in good health. Some libraries in this study had Jurkat cell RNA spiked in. The rearranged segments are TRBV9 and TRBJ2-3; the D gene cannot be resolved beyond TRBD1 or TRBD2, each matching 5 bases. The base sequence is TGTGCCAGCAGCCCCCCGGGACGGAGCACAGATACGCTGTATTTT. This yields the protein CASSPPGRSTDTLYF.